This T cell receptor beta chain was recorded in a study of T cell responses to AZD1222 COVID-19 vaccine. Findings and limits, study-wide: Reportedly, nearly half of unique spike TCRs recognized epitopes outside B.1.351/B.1.1.7 mutations. Spike-specific TCR breadth rose after two AZD1222 doses, and depth rose as well. Donors were mostly white British, more females; clonal diversity possibly underestimated.

CDR1 is SGHTA, CDR2 FQGNSA, per germline. This CDR3 has 15 amino acids. The ends were cut back, 5 bases at V and 4 bases at J, with 17 bases in the middle. This clone was observed a few times. Antigen unknown. TCRdb keeps only in-frame clones here, not all; method: immunoSEQ multiplex PCR. The data hold about 94,000 clones, with around 90% observed a single time. This chain uses TRBV7-2 with TRBJ1-1; no definite D call. This TCR derives from an adult in good health. The input for sequencing was peripheral blood, taken on day 0 of AZD1222 vaccination. CDR3 amino acids: CASSPRTSRGTEAFF. CDR3 nucleotide sequence: TGTGCCAGCAGCCCCCGGACCTCCCGGGGCACTGAAGCTTTCTTT. Together with reference TRBV7-2 and TRBJ1-1, the CDR3 gives the full variable domain: GAGVSQSPSNKVTEKGKDVELRCDPISGHTALYWYRQSLGQGLEFLIYFQGNSAPDKSGLPSDRFSAERTGGSVSTLTIQRTQQEDSAVYLCASSPRTSRGTEAFFGQGTRLTVV.